This entry describes one T cell receptor (beta chain). The data derive from a study of blood T cell repertoires in COVID-19. Looking at the study overall: Samples of COVID-19 (acute and convalescent) were obtained from the United States, Italy and Spain. From T cells, B-cell-depleted T cells, or PBMCs came the material, which was cDNA or gDNA.

Original processing notes: Nucleated cell counts were estimated from reference gene primer amplification. Here immunoSEQ multiplex PCR was the method, and the copy in TCRdb shows in-frame clones only, minus some. The V and J calls and the clone size are those of that table, but D and trimming were determined from the DNA. The sample has almost 55,000 clones, 90% seen once. Germline V gives CDR1 SGDLS, CDR2 YYNGEE. V was clipped by 4 bases and J by 3 bases, with 17 bases between them. CDR3 length: 15 amino acids. The specimen was peripheral blood. The TCR originated in a woman aged 40 to 50 with active COVID-19. This chain links TRBV9 with TRBJ2-7; D is ambiguous. This CDR3 reads CASSPSPLDDYEQYF. The CDR3 DNA follows: TGTGCCAGCAGCCCAAGCCCTTTAGATGACTACGAGCAGTACTTC.